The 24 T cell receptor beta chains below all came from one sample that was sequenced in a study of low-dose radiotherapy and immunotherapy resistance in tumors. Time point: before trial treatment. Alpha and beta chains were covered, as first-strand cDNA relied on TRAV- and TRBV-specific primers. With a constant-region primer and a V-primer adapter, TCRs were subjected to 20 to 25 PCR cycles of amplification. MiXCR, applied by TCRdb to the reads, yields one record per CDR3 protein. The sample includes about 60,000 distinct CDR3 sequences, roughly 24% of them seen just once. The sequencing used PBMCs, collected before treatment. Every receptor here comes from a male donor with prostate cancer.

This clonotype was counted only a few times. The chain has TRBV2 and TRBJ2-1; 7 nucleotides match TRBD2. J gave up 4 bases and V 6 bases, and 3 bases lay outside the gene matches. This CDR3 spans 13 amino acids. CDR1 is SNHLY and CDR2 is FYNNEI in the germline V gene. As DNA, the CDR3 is TGTGCCAGCAGCCAAGCGGGATACAATGAGCAGTTCTTC. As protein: CASSQAGYNEQFF.

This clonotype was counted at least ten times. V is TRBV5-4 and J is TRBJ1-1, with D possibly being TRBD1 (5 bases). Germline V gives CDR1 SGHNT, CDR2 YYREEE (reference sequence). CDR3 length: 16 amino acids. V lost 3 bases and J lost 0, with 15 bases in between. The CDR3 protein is CASSSIGGGMNTEAFF. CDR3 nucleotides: TGTGCCAGCAGCTCAATCGGGGGGGGAATGAACACTGAAGCTTTCTTT.

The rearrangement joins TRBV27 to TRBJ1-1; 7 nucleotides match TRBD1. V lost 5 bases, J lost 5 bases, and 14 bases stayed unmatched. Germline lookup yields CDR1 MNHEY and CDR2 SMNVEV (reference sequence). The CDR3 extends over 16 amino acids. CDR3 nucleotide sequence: TGTGCCAGCAGTACATCCTGGGAGGGGGCGCGGACTGAAGCTTTCTTT. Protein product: CASSTSWEGARTEAFF.

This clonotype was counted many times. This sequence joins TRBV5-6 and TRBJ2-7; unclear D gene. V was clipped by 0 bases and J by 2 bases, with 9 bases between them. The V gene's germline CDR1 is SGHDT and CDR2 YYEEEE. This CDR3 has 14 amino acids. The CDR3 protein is CASSLAAITYEQYF. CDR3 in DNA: TGTGCCAGCAGCTTGGCGGCGATTACCTACGAGCAGTACTTC.

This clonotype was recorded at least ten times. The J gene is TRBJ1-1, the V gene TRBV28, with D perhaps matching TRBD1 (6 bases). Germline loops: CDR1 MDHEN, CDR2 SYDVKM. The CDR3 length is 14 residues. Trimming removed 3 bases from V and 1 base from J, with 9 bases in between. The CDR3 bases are TGTGCCAGCAGTTTTTTCAGGGGGAACACTGAAGCTTTCTTT. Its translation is CASSFFRGNTEAFF.

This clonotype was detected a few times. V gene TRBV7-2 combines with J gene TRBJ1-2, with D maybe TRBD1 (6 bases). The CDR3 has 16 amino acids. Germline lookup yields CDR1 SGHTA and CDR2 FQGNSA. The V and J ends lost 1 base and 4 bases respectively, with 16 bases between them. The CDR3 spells CASSLVPPGALYGYTF. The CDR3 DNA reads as TGTGCCAGCAGCTTAGTCCCCCCAGGGGCCCTCTATGGCTACACCTTC.

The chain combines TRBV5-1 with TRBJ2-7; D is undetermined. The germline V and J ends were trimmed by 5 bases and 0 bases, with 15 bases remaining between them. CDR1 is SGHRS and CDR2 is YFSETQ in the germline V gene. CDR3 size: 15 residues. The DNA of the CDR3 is TGCGCCAGCAGGCATGTCAACAGCCCCTCCTACGAGCAGTACTTC. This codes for CASRHVNSPSYEQYF.

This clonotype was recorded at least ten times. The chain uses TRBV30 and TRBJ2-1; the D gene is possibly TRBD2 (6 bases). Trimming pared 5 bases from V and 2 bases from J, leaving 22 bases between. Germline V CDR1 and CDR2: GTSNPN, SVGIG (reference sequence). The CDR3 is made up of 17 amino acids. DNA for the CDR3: TGTGCCTGGTGCAGGGATCGAATAGCGGCCCCCTACAATGAGCAGTTCTTC. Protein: CAWCRDRIAAPYNEQFF. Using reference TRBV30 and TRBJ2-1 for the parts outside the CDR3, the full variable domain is SQTIHQWPATLVQPVGSPLSLECTVEGTSNPNLYWYRQAAGRGLQLLFYSVGIGQISSEVPQNLSASRPQDRQFILSSKKLLLSDSGFYLCAWCRDRIAAPYNEQFFGPGTRLTVL.

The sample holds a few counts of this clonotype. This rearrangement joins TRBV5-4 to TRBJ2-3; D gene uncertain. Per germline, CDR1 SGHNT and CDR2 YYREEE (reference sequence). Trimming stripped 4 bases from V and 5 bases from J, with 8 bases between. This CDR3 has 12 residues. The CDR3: CASSPVEDTQYF. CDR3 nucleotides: TGTGCCAGCAGCCCCGTGGAAGATACGCAGTATTTT.

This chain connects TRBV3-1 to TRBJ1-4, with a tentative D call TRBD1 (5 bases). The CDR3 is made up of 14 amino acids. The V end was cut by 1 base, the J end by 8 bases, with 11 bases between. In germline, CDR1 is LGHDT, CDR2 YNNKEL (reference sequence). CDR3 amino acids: CASSQADWGEKLFF. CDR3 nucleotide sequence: TGTGCCAGCAGCCAAGCCGACTGGGGGGAAAAACTGTTTTTT.

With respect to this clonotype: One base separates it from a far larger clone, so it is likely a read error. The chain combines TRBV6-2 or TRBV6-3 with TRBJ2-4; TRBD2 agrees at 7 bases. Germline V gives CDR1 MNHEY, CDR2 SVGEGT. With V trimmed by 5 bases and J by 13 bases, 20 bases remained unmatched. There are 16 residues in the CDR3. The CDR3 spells CASSEATAGLNNEQYF. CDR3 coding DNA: TGTGCCAGCAGTGAAGCGACAGCGGGGTTAAACAATGAGCAGTACTTC.

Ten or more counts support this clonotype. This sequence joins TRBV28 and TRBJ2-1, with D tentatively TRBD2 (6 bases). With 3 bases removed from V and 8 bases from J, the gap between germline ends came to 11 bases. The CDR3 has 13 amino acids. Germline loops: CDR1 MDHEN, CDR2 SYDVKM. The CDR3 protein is CASSFPGVDEQFF. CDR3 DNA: TGTGCCAGCAGTTTCCCGGGAGTGGATGAGCAGTTCTTC. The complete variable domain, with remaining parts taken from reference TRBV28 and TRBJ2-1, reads DVKVTQSSRYLVKRTGEKVFLECVQDMDHENMFWYRQDPGLGLRLIYFSYDVKMKEKGDIPEGYSVSREKKERFSLILESASTNQTSMYLCASSFPGVDEQFFGPGTRLTVL.

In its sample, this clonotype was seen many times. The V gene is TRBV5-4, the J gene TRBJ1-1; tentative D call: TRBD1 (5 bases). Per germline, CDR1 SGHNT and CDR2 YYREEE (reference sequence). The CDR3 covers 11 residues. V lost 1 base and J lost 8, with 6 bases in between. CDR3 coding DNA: TGTGCCAGCAGCTTGCGGGGGGAAGCTTTCTTT. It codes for CASSLRGEAFF. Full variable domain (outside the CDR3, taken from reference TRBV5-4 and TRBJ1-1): ETGVTQSPTHLIKTRGQQVTLRCSSQSGHNTVSWYQQALGQGPQFIFQYYREEENGRGNFPPRFSGLQFPNYSSELNVNALELDDSALYLCASSLRGEAFFGQGTRLTVV.

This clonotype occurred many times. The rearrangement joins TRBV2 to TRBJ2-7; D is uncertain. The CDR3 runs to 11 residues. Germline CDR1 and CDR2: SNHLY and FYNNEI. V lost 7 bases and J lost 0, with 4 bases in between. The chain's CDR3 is CASTRSYEQYF. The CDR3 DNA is TGTGCCAGCACCCGCTCCTACGAGCAGTACTTC.

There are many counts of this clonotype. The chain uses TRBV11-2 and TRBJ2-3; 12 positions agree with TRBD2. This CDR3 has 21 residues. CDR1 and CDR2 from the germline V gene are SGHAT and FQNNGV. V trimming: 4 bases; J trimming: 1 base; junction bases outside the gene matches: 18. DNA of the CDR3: TGTGCCAGCAGCTACCCCAGGACTAGCGGGGACCCAAGGCGGGGCACAGATACGCAGTATTTT. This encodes CASSYPRTSGDPRRGTDTQYF.

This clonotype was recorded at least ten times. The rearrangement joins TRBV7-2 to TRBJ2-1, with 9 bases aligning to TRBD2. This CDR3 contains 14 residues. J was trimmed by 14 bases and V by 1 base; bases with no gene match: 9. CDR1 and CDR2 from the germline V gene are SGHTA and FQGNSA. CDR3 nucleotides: TGTGCCAGCAGCTTAGGGTTAGCGGGAGAATTGAAGTTCTTC. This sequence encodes CASSLGLAGELKFF.

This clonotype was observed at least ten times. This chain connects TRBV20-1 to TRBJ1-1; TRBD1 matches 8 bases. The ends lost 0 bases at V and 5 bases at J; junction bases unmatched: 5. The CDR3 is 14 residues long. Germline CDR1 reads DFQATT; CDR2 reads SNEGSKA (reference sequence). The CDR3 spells CSARDQGAGTEAFF. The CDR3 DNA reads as TGCAGTGCTAGAGATCAGGGGGCAGGAACTGAAGCTTTCTTT.

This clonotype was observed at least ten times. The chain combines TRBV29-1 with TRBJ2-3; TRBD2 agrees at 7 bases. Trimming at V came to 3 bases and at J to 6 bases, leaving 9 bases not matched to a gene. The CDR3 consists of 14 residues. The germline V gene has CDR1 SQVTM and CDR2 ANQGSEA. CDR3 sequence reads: CSVEVGREKDTQYF. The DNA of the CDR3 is TGCAGCGTTGAGGTGGGGCGGGAGAAGGATACGCAGTATTTT.

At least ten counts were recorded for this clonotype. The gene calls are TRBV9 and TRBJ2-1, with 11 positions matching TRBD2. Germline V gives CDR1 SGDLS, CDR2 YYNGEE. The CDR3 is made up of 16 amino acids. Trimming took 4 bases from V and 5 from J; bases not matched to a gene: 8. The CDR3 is CASSPTTSGGDNEQFF. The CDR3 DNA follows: TGTGCCAGCAGCCCAACAACTAGCGGGGGTGACAATGAGCAGTTCTTC.

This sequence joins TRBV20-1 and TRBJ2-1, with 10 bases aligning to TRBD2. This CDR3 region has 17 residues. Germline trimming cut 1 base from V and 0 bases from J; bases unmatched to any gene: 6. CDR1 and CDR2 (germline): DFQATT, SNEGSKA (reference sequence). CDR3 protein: CSARATTSGRSYNEQFF. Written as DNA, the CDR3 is TGCAGTGCTAGAGCCACGACTAGCGGGCGCTCCTACAATGAGCAGTTCTTC.

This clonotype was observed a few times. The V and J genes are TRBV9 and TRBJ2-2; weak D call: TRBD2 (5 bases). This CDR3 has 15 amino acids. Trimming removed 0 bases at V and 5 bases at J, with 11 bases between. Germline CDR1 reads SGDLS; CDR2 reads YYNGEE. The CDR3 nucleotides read TGTGCCAGCAGCGTAGGTGGAGGAGTTACCGGGGAGCTGTTTTTT. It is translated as CASSVGGGVTGELFF. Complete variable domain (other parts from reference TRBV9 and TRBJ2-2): DSGVTQTPKHLITATGQRVTLRCSPRSGDLSVYWYQQSLDQGLQFLIQYYNGEERAKGNILERFSAQQFPDLHSELNLSSLELGDSALYFCASSVGGGVTGELFFGEGSRLTVL.

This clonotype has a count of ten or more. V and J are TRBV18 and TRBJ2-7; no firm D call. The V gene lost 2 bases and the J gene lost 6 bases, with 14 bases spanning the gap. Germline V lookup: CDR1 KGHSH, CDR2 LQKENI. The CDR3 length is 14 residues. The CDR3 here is CASSPGSPPFEQYF. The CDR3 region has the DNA TGTGCCAGCTCACCAGGAAGCCCGCCTTTCGAGCAGTACTTC. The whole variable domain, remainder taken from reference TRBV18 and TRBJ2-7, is NAGVMQNPRHLVRRRGQEARLRCSPMKGHSHVYWYRQLPEEGLKFMVYLQKENIIDESGMPKERFSAEFPKEGPSILRIQQVVRGDSAAYFCASSPGSPPFEQYFGPGTRLTVT.

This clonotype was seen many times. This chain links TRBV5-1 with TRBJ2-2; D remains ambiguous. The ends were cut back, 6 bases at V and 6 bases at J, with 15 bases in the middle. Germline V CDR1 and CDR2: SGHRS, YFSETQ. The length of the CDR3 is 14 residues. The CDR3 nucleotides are TGCGCCAGCAAAACCGGCCCAGTTGCCGGGGAGCTGTTTTTT. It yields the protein CASKTGPVAGELFF.

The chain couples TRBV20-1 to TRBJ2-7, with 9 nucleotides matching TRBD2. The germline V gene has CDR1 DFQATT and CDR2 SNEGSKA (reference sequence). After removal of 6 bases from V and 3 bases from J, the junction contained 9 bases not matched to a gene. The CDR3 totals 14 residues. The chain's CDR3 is CSASRGLADYEQYF. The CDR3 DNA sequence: TGCAGTGCAAGCAGGGGACTAGCAGACTACGAGCAGTACTTC.